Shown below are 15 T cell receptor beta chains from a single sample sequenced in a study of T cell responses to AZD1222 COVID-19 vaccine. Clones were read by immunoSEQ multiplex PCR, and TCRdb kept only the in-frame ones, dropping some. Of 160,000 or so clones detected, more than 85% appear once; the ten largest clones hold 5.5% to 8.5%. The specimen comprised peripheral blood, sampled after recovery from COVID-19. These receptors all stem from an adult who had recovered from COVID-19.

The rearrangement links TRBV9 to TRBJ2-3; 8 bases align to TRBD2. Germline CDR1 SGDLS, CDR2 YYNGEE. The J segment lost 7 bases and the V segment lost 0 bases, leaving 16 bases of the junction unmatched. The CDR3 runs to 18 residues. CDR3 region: CASSVGGRLAGWENTQYF. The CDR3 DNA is TGTGCCAGCAGCGTAGGGGGCAGGTTAGCGGGATGGGAAAATACGCAGTATTTT.

The CDR3 coding sequence is TGTGCCAGCAGTTTAGAGACACCCGAGCAGTACTTC. It is translated as CASSLETPEQYF. The V and J genes are TRBV28 and TRBJ2-7; D is uncertain. Germline lookup yields CDR1 MDHEN and CDR2 SYDVKM. V was trimmed by 2 bases and J by 6 bases, leaving 8 bases between them. There are 12 residues in the CDR3. The full variable domain, in which reference TRBV28 and TRBJ2-7 provide the parts outside the CDR3, is DVKVTQSSRYLVKRTGEKVFLECVQDMDHENMFWYRQDPGLGLRLIYFSYDVKMKEKGDIPEGYSVSREKKERFSLILESASTNQTSMYLCASSLETPEQYFGPGTRLTVT.

CDR3 loop: CASSVGLAGARSYNEQFF. The CDR3 DNA sequence: TGTGCCAGTAGCGTCGGACTAGCGGGAGCCCGCTCCTACAATGAGCAGTTCTTC. The rearrangement joins TRBV19 to TRBJ2-1; 13 bases line up with TRBD2. The CDR3 is 18 amino acids. V lost 6 bases and J lost 0; bases outside the gene matches: 8. Germline CDR1 LNHDA, CDR2 SQIVND (reference sequence).

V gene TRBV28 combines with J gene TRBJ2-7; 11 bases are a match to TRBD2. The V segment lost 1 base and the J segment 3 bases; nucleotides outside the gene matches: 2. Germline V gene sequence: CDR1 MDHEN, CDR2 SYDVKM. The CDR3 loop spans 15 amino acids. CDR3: CASSLYGTSGYEQYF. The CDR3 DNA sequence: TGTGCCAGCAGTTTATACGGGACTAGCGGCTACGAGCAGTACTTC.

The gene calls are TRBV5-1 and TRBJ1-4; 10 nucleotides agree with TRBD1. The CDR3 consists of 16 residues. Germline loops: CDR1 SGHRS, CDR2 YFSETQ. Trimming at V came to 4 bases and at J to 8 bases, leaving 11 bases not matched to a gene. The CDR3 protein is CASSLGDRGEGEKLFF. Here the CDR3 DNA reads TGCGCCAGCAGCCTGGGGGACAGGGGCGAAGGGGAAAAACTGTTTTTT.

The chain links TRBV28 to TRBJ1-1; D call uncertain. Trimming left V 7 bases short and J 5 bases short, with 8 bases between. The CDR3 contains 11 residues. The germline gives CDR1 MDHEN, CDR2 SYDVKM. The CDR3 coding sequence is TGTGCCAGCAAGGTGGGGACTGAAGCTTTCTTT. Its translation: CASKVGTEAFF.

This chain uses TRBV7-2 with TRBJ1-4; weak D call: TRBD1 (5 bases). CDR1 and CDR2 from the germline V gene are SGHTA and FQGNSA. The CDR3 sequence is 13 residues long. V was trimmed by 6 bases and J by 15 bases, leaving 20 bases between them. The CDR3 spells CASSPTGALGLFF. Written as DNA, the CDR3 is TGTGCCAGCAGTCCTACCGGGGCCCTGGGGTTGTTTTTT. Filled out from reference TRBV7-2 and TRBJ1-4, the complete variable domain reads GAGVSQSPSNKVTEKGKDVELRCDPISGHTALYWYRQSLGQGLEFLIYFQGNSAPDKSGLPSDRFSAERTGGSVSTLTIQRTQQEDSAVYLCASSPTGALGLFFGSGTQLSVL.

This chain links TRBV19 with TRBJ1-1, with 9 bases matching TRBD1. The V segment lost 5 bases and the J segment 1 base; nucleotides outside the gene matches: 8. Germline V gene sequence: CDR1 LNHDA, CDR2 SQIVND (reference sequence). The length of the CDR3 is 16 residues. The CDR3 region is CASSFGQGTTNTEAFF. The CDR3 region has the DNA TGTGCCAGTAGTTTTGGACAGGGGACCACGAACACTGAAGCTTTCTTT. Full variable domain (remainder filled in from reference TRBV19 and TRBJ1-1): DGGITQSPKYLFRKEGQNVTLSCEQNLNHDAMYWYRQDPGQGLRLIYYSQIVNDFQKGDIAEGYSVSREKKESFPLTVTSAQKNPTAFYLCASSFGQGTTNTEAFFGQGTRLTVV.

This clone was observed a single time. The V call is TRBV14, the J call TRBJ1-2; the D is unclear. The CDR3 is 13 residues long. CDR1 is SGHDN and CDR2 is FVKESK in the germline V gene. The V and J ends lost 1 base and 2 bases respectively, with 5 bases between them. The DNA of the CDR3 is TGTGCCAGCAGCCAAGGAAAGAACTATGGCTACACCTTC. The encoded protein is CASSQGKNYGYTF. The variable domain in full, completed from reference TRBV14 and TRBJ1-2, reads EAGVTQFPSHSVIEKGQTVTLRCDPISGHDNLYWYRRVMGKEIKFLLHFVKESKQDESGMPNNRFLAERTGGTYSTLKVQPAELEDSGVYFCASSQGKNYGYTFGSGTRLTVV.

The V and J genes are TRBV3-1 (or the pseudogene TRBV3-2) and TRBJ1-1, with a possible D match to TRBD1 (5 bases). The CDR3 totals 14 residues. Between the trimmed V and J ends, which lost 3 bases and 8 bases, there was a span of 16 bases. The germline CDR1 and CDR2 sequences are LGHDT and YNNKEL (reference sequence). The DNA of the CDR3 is TGTGCCAGCAGCCAGCTCCTCAGGGAGGGCGAAGCTTTCTTT. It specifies CASSQLLREGEAFF.

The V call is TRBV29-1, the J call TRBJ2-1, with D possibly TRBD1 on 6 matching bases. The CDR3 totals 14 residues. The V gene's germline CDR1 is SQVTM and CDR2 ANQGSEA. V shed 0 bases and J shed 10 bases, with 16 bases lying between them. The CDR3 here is CSVEDQGNGDEQFF. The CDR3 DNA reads TGCAGCGTTGAAGATCAGGGGAATGGGGACGAGCAGTTCTTC.

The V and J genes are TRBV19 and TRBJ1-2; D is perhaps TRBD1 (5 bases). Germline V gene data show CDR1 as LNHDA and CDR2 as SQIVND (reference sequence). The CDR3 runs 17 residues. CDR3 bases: TGTGACAAGGGGTTGAGGAGGGAGCCGAGGATAAACTATGGCTACACCTTC. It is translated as CDKGLRREPRINYGYTF.

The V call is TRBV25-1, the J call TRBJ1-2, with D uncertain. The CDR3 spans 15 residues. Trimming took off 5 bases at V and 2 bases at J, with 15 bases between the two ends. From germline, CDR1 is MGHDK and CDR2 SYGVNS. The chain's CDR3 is CASSNTVSSNYGYTF. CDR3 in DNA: TGTGCCAGCAGTAACACAGTCAGTTCCAACTATGGCTACACCTTC.

CDR3 nucleotide sequence: TGCGCCAGCAGCTCCCCGACAGGGGGCAACGAGCAGTACTTC. Encoded protein: CASSSPTGGNEQYF. The chain recombines TRBV5-1 with TRBJ2-7; 10 bases are a match to TRBD1. The V gene end was trimmed by 3 bases and the J gene end by 5 bases; junction bases not matched to a gene: 5. This CDR3 has 14 amino acids. Germline V lookup: CDR1 SGHRS, CDR2 YFSETQ. The variable domain in full, completed from reference TRBV5-1 and TRBJ2-7, reads KAGVTQTPRYLIKTRGQQVTLSCSPISGHRSVSWYQQTPGQGLQFLFEYFSETQRNKGNFPGRFSGRQFSNSRSEMNVSTLELGDSALYLCASSSPTGGNEQYFGPGTRLTVT.

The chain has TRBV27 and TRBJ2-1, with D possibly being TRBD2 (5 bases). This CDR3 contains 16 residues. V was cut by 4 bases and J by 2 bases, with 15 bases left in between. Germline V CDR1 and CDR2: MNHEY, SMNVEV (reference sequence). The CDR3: CASSSISARPYNEQFF. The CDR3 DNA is TGTGCCAGCAGTTCCATTAGCGCCAGACCCTACAATGAGCAGTTCTTC.